This TCR beta chain was identified in a study of OX40 agonist ivuxolimab in advanced cancers. Method: immunoSEQ multiplex PCR; TCRdb's copy keeps in-frame clones and lacks some. The repertoire consists of tens of thousands of clones, with approximately 88% occurring once and the leading ten covering 2.5% to 3%. The CDR3 is 13 residues long. Germline assignment: CDR1 ENHRY and CDR2 SYGVKD. The ends were cut back, 6 bases at V and 4 bases at J, with 13 bases in the middle. The specimen comprised CD4+ or CD8+ T cells sorted from blood, sampled in a trial of the OX40 agonist ivuxolimab. The chain combines TRBV10-3 with TRBJ2-7; D might be TRBD1 (6 bases). The source of this sequence is an adult with an advanced solid tumor such as melanoma, head and neck, liver or kidney cancer. CDR3 in DNA: TGTGCCATCAGCGGACAGACCCAGTACGAGCAGTACTTC. Its protein product is CAISGQTQYEQYF.